This T cell receptor beta chain was documented in a study of blood T cell repertoires in COVID-19. Study information: The origin of the acute and convalescent COVID-19 samples was the United States, Italy and Spain. T cells, B-cell-depleted T cells, or PBMCs provided the cDNA or gDNA that served as material.

The V and J ends lost 2 bases and 0 bases respectively, with 5 bases between them. The germline gives CDR1 SEHNR, CDR2 FQNEAQ (reference sequence). The CDR3 consists of 13 residues. Authors' analysis steps: How many nucleated cells were present was estimated from reference gene primer amplification. The repertoire was sequenced with immunoSEQ multiplex PCR; TCRdb's copy has only in-frame clones and lacks some. The V and J calls and clone size are taken from that table; D and trimming were inferred from the DNA. The table includes around 200,000 clones, 87% detected once. The chain combines TRBV7-9 with TRBJ2-7; no firm D call. Sequences were obtained from peripheral blood. The sequence came from a young man with active or convalescent COVID-19. The CDR3: CASSLLGSYEQYF. CDR3 DNA: TGTGCCAGCAGCTTACTCGGCTCCTACGAGCAGTACTTC.